This T cell receptor beta chain was observed in a study of shared clonotypes between healthy human individuals. Study-wide context: The people who gave samples were a couple of women and a few men aged 18 to 49.

Per the original data handling: ImmunoSEQ junction-only sequences lacked quality scores, so their filtering differed. Method: immunoSEQ multiplex PCR; TCRdb's copy keeps in-frame clones and lacks some. The V and J calls and clone size come from that table; D and trimming were worked out from the DNA. Of about 580,000 clones listed, more than 95% were seen once; the top ten hold 0.3%. Between the trimmed V and J ends, which lost 5 bases and 5 bases, there was a span of 10 bases. The germline V gene encodes CDR1 SNHLY and CDR2 FYNNEI. CDR3 length: 12 residues. In the naive CD8 group, cells lacked CD45RO and were positively selected for CCR7, so terminally differentiated effector memory CD45RA+ cells were left out.

The sequencing input was naive CD8+ T cells sorted from blood. The source of this sequence is a man in his thirties or forties in good health. The rearrangement joins TRBV2 to TRBJ2-7; D ambiguous. CDR3 coding DNA: TGTGCCAGCAGTCCTTCTCCCCACGAGCAGTACTTC. It yields the protein CASSPSPHEQYF.